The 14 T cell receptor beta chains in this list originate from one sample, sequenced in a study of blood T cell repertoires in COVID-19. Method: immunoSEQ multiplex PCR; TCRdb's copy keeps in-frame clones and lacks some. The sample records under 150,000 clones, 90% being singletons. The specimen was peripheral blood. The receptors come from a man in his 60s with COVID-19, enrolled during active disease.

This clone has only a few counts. CDR3 DNA sequence: TGTGCCAGCAGCTTATACAGGGGGCTTTGCAATCAGCCCCAGCATTTT. Its protein product is CASSLYRGLCNQPQHF. The chain has TRBV7-3 and TRBJ1-5; 9 nucleotides align to TRBD1. V lost 2 bases to trimming and J lost 2 bases; unmatched junction nucleotides: 4. The CDR3 consists of 16 residues. Per the germline V gene, CDR1 is SGHTA and CDR2 is FQGTGA.

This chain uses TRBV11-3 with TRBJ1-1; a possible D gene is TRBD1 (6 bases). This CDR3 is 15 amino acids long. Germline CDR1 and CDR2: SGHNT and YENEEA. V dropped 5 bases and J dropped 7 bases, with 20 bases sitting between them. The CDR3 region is CASSRSGSGAIEAFF. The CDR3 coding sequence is TGTGCCAGCAGCCGCTCTGGATCAGGGGCAATTGAAGCTTTCTTT.

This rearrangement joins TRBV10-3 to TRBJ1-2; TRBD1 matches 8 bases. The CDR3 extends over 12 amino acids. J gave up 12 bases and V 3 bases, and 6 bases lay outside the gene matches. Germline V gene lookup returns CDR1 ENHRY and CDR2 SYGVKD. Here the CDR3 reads CAISERTGSDTF. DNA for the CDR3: TGTGCCATCAGTGAAAGGACAGGGTCGGACACCTTC.

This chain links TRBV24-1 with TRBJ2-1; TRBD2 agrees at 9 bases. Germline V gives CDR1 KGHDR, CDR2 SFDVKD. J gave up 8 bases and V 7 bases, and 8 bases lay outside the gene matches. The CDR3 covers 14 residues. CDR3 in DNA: TGTGCCACCAGGTCGACTAGCGGTGGCGATGAGCAGTTCTTC. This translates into CATRSTSGGDEQFF.

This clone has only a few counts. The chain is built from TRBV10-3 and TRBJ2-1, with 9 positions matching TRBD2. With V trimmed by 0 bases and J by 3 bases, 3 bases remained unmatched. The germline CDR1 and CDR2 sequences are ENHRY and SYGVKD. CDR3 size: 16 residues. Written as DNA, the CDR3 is TGTGCCATCAGTGAGTCTCCTAGCGGGGTCTACAATGAGCAGTTCTTC. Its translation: CAISESPSGVYNEQFF.

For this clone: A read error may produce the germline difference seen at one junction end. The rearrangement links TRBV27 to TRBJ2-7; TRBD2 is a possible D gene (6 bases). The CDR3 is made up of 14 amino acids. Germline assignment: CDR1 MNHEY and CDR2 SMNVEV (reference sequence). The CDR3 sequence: CASSLSGVIGEQYF. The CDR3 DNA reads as TGTGCCAGCAGTCTATCGGGAGTGATTGGGGAGCAGTACTTC.

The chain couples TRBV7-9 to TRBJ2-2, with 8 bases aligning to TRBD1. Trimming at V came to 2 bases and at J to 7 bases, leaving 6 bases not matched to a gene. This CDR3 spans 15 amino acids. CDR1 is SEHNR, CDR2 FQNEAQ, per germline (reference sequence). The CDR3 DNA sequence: TGTGCCAGCAGCTTACGACAGGGGAAGGGCGGGGAGCTGTTTTTT. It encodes CASSLRQGKGGELFF.

CDR3 residues: CASSVSGGNEQYF. In DNA, the CDR3 is TGTGCCAGCAGCGTTTCGGGAGGCAACGAGCAGTACTTC. J is TRBJ2-7 and V is TRBV6-5; 7 nucleotides line up with TRBD2. CDR3 length: 13 amino acids. J gave up 5 bases and V 6 bases, and 7 bases lay outside the gene matches. Per germline, CDR1 MNHEY and CDR2 SVGAGI.

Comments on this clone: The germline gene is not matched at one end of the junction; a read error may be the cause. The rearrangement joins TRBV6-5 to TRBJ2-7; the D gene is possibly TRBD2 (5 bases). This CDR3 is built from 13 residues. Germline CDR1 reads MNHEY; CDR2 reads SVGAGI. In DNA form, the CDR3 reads TGTGCCAGCAGTCAACCTGATCTGAGGAGGAAAGACTTC. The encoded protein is CASSQPDLRRKDF.

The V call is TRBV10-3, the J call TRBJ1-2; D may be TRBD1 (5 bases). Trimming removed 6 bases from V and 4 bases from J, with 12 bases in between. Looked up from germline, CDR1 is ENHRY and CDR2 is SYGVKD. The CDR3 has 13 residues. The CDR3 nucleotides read TGTGCCATCAGCCAGGGAGGGTCCTATGGCTACACCTTC. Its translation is CAISQGGSYGYTF.

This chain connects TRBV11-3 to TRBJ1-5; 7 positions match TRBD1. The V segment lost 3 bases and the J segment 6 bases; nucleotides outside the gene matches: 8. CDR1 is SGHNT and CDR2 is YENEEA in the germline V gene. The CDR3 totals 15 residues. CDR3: CASSLSGTEGQPQHF. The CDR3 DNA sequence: TGTGCCAGCAGCTTGTCGGGGACAGAAGGTCAGCCCCAGCATTTT.

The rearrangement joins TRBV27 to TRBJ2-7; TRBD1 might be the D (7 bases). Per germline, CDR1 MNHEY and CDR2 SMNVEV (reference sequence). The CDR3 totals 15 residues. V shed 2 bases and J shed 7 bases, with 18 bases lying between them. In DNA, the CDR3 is TGTGCCAGCAGTTTAAAGGAGGGGGCCCAGAGGGAGCAGTACTTC. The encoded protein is CASSLKEGAQREQYF.

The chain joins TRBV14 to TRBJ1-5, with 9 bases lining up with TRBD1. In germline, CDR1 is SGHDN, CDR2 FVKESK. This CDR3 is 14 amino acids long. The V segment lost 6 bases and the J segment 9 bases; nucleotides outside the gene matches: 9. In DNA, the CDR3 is TGTGCCAGCAGTCCCGGGACAGGGTTGGGGCCCCAGCATTTT. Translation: CASSPGTGLGPQHF.

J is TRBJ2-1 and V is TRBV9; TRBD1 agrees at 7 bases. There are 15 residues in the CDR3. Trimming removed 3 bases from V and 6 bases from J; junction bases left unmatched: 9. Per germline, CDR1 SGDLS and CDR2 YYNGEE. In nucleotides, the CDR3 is TGTGCCAGCAGCGACTCCGGGACAGTTATCAATGAGCAGTTCTTC. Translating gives CASSDSGTVINEQFF. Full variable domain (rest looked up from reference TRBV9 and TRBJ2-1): DSGVTQTPKHLITATGQRVTLRCSPRSGDLSVYWYQQSLDQGLQFLIQYYNGEERAKGNILERFSAQQFPDLHSELNLSSLELGDSALYFCASSDSGTVINEQFFGPGTRLTVL.